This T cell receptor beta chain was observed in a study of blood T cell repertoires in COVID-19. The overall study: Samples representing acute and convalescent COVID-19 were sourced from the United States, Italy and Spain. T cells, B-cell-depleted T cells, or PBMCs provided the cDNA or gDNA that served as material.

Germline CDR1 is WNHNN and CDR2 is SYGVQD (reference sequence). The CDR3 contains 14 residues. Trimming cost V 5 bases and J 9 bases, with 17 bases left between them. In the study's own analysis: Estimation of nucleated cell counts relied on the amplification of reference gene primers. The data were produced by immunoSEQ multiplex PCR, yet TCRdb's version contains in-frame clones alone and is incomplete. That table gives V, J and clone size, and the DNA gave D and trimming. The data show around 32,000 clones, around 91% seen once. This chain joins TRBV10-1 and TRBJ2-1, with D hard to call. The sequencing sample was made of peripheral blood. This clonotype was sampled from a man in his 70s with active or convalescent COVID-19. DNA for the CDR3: TGCGCCAGCAGTAAGGAGACTCGCGGCGGTGAGCAGTTCTTC. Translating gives CASSKETRGGEQFF.